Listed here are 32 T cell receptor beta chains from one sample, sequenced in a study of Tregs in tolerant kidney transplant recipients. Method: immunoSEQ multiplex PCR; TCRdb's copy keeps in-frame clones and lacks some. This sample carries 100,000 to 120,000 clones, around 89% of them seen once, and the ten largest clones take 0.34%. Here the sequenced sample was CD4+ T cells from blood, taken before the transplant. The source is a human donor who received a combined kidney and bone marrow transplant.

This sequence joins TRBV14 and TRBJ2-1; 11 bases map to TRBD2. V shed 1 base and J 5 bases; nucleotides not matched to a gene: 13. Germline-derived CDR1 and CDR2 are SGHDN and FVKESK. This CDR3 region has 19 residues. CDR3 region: CASSQVGASGRHQHNEQFF. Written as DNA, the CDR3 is TGTGCCAGCAGCCAAGTAGGGGCTAGCGGGAGGCACCAACACAATGAGCAGTTCTTC.

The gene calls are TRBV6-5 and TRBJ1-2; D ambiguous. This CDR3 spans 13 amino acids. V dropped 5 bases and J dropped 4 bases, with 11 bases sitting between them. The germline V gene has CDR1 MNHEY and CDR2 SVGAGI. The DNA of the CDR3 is TGTGCCAGCAGTCCCCGGGAGGTCTATGGCTACACCTTC. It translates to CASSPREVYGYTF.

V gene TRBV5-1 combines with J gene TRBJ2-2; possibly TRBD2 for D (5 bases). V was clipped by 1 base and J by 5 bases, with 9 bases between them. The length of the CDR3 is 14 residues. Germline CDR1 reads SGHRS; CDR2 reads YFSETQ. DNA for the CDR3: TGCGCCAGCAGCTTGTCCGAGGGAACCGGGGAGCTGTTTTTT. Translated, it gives CASSLSEGTGELFF.

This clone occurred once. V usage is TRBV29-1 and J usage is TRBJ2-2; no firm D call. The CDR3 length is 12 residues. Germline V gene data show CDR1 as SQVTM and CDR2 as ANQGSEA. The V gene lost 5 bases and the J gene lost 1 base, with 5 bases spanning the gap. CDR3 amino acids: CSVSQNTGELFF. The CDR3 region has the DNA TGCAGCGTTTCCCAGAACACCGGGGAGCTGTTTTTT.

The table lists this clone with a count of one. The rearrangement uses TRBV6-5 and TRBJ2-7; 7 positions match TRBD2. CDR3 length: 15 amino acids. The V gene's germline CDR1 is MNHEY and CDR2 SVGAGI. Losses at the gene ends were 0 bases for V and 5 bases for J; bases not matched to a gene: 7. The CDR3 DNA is TGTGCCAGCAGTTACTCCGGACTAGGCCACCACGAGCAGTACTTC. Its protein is CASSYSGLGHHEQYF.

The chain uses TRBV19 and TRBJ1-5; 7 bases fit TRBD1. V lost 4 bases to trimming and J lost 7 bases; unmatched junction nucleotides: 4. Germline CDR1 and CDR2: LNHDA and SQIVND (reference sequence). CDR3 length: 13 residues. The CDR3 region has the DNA TGTGCCAGTAGTAGGGACAGTCCGCAGCCCCAGCATTTT. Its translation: CASSRDSPQPQHF.

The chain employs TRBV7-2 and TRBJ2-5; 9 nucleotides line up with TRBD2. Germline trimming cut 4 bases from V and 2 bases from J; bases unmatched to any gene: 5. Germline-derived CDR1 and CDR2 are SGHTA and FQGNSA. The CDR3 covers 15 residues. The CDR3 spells CASSSKLAGQETQYF. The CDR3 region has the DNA TGTGCCAGCAGCTCTAAACTAGCGGGTCAAGAGACCCAGTACTTC.

The CDR3, as DNA: TGTGCCAGCAGCGCGACAGTCATGAACACTGAAGCTTTCTTT. It encodes CASSATVMNTEAFF. This rearrangement joins TRBV28 to TRBJ1-1; TRBD1 is a possible D gene (5 bases). Trimming stripped 6 bases from V and 0 bases from J, with 11 bases between. This CDR3 is 14 amino acids long. Germline lookup yields CDR1 MDHEN and CDR2 SYDVKM.

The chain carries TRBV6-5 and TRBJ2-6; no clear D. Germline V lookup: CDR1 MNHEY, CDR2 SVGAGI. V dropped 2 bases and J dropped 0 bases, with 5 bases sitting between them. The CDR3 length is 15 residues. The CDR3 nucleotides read TGTGCCAGCAGTTACAGACTCTCTGGGGCCAACGTCCTGACTTTC. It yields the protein CASSYRLSGANVLTF.

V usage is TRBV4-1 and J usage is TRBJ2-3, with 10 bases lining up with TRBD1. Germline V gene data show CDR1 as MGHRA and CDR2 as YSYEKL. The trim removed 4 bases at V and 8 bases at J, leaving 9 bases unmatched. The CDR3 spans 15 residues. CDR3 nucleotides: TGCGCCAGCAGCCCGGGACAGGGGCCACAGGGTACGCAGTATTTT. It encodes CASSPGQGPQGTQYF.

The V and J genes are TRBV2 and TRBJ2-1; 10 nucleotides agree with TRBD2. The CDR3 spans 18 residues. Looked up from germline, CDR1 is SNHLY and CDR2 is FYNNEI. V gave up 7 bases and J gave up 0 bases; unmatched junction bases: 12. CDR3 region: CASTEGSGGANSYNEQFF. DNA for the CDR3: TGTGCCAGCACCGAAGGAAGCGGGGGGGCAAACTCCTACAATGAGCAGTTCTTC.

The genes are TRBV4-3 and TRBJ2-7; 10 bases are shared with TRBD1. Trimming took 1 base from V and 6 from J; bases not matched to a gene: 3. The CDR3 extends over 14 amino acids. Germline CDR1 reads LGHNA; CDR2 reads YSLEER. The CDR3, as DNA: TGCGCCAGCAGCCAAGGAGGGACAGGGGCCGAGCAGTACTTC. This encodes CASSQGGTGAEQYF.

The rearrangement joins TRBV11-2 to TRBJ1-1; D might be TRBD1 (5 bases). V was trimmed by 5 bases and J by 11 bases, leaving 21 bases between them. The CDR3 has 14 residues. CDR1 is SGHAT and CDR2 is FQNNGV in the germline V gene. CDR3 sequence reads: CASSPTGTHSGAFF. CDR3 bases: TGTGCCAGCAGCCCGACCGGGACTCATTCCGGGGCTTTCTTT.

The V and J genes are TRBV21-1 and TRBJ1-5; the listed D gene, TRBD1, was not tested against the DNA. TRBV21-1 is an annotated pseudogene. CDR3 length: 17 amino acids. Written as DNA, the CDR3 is TGTGCCAGCAGCAAAAGGCGGACGACAGGGCGCAATCAGCCCCAGCATTTT. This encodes CASSKRRTTGRNQPQHF.

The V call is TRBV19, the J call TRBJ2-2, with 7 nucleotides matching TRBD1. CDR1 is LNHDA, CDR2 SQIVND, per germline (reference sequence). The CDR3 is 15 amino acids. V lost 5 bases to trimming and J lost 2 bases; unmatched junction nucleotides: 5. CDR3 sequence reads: CASSPDRINTGELFF. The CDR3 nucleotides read TGTGCCAGTAGTCCGGACAGGATTAACACCGGGGAGCTGTTTTTT.

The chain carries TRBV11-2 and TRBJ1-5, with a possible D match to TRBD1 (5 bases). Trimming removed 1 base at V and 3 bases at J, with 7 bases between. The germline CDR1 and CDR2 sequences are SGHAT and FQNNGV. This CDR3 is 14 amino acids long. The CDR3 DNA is TGTGCCAGCAGCTTAGTAGGGGCCAATCAGCCCCAGCATTTT. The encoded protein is CASSLVGANQPQHF.

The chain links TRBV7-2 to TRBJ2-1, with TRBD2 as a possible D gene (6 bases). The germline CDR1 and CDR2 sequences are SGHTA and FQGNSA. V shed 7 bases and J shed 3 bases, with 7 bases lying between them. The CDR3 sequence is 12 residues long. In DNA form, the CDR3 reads TGTGCCAGCACGGGGGACTACAATGAGCAGTTCTTC. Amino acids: CASTGDYNEQFF.

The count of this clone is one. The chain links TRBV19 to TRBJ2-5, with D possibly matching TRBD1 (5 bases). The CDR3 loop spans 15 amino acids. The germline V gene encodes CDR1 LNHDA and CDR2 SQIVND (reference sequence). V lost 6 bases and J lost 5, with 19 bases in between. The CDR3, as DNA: TGTGCCAGTAGCCCTCCAGGGCTTCTGGGCGAGACCCAGTACTTC. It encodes CASSPPGLLGETQYF. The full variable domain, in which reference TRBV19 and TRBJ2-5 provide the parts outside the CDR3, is DGGITQSPKYLFRKEGQNVTLSCEQNLNHDAMYWYRQDPGQGLRLIYYSQIVNDFQKGDIAEGYSVSREKKESFPLTVTSAQKNPTAFYLCASSPPGLLGETQYFGPGTRLLVL.

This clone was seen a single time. The DNA of the CDR3 is TGTGCCAGCTCCCTAGGATCGGCAAACTATGGCTACACCTTC. It specifies CASSLGSANYGYTF. The V call is TRBV18, the J call TRBJ1-2; D call uncertain. CDR1 is KGHSH, CDR2 LQKENI, per germline. The CDR3 is 14 residues long. V was pared by 6 bases and J by 2 bases, with 13 bases between.

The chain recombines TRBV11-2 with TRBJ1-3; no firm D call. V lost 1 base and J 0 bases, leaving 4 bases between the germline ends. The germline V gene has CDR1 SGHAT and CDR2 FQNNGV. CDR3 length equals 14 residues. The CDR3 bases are TGTGCCAGCAGCTTAGGAGGCTCTGGAAACACCATATATTTT. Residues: CASSLGGSGNTIYF.

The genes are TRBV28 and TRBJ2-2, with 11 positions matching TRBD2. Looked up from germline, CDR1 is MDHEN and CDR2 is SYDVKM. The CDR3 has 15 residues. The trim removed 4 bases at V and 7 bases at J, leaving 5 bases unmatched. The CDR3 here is CASSSLAGGIGELFF. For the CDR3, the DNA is TGTGCCAGCAGTTCCCTAGCGGGAGGAATCGGGGAGCTGTTTTTT.

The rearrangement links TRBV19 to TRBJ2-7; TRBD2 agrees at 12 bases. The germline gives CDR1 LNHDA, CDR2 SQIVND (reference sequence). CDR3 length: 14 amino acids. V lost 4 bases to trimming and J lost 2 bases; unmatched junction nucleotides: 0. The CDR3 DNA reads TGTGCCAGTAGTAGACTAGCGGGGGCCTACGAGCAGTACTTC. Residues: CASSRLAGAYEQYF.

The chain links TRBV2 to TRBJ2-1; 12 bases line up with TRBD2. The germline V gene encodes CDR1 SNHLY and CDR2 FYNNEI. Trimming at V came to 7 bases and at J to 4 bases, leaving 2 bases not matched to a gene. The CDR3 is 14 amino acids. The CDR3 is CASTSGGGYNEQFF. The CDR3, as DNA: TGTGCCAGCACTAGCGGGGGGGGTTACAATGAGCAGTTCTTC.

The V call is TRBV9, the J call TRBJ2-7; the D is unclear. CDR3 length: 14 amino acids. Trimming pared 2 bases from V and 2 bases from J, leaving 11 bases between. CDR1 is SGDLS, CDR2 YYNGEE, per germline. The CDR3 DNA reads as TGTGCCAGCAGCGTCTCGACTGATACCTACGAGCAGTACTTC. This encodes CASSVSTDTYEQYF.

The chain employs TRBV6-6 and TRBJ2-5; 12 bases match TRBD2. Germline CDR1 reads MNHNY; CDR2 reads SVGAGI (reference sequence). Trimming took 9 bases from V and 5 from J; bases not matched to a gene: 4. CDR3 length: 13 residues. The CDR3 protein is CASWTSGEETQYF. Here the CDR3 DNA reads TGTGCCAGTTGGACTAGCGGGGAGGAGACCCAGTACTTC.

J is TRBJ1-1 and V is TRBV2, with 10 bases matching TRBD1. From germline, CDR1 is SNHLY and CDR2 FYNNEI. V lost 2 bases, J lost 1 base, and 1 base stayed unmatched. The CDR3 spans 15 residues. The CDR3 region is CASSERTGGNTEAFF. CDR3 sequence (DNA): TGTGCCAGCAGTGAAAGGACAGGGGGGAACACTGAAGCTTTCTTT. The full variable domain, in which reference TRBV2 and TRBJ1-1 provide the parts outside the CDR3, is EPEVTQTPSHQVTQMGQEVILRCVPISNHLYFYWYRQILGQKVEFLVSFYNNEISEKSEIFDDQFSVERPDGSNFTLKIRSTKLEDSAMYFCASSERTGGNTEAFFGQGTRLTVV.

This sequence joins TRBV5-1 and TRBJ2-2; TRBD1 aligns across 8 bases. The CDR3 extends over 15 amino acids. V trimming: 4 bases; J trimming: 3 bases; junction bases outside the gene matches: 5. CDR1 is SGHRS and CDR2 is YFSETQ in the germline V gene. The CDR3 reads CASSAQGADTGELFF. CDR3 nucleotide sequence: TGCGCCAGCAGCGCCCAGGGGGCGGACACCGGGGAGCTGTTTTTT. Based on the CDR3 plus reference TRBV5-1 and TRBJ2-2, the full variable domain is KAGVTQTPRYLIKTRGQQVTLSCSPISGHRSVSWYQQTPGQGLQFLFEYFSETQRNKGNFPGRFSGRQFSNSRSEMNVSTLELGDSALYLCASSAQGADTGELFFGEGSRLTVL.

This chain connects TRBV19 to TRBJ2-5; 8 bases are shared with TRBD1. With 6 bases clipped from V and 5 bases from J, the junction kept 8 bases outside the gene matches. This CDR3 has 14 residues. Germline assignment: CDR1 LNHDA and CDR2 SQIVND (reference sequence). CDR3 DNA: TGTGCCAGTAGCTCAGGGGGCGCGGGGGAGACCCAGTACTTC. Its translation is CASSSGGAGETQYF.

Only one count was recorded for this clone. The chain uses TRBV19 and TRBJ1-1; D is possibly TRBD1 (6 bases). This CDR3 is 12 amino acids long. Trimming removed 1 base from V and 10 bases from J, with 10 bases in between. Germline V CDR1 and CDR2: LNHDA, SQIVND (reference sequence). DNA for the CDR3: TGTGCCAGTAGTATAGGGGCGGACAGAGCTTTCTTT. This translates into CASSIGADRAFF.

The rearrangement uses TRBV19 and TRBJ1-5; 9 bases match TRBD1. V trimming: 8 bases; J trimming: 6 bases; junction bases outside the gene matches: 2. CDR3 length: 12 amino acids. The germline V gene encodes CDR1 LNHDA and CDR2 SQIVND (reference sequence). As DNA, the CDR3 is TGTGCCAGTGGGGACAGGGCTCAGCCCCAGCATTTT. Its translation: CASGDRAQPQHF.

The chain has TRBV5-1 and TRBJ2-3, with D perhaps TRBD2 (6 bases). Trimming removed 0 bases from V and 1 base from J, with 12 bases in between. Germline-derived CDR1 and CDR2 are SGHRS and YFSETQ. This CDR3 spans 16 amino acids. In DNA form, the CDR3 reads TGCGCCAGCAGCTTGGGAGGTTCGGGGGGCACAGATACGCAGTATTTT. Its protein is CASSLGGSGGTDTQYF. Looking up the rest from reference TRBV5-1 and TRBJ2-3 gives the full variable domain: KAGVTQTPRYLIKTRGQQVTLSCSPISGHRSVSWYQQTPGQGLQFLFEYFSETQRNKGNFPGRFSGRQFSNSRSEMNVSTLELGDSALYLCASSLGGSGGTDTQYFGPGTRLTVL.

The CDR3 is CASSDLKRETSYEQYF. The DNA of the CDR3 is TGTGCCAGCAGTGACCTTAAGCGGGAGACCTCCTACGAGCAGTACTTC. The genes are TRBV2 and TRBJ2-7; TRBD2 matches at 8 bases. The CDR3 sequence is 16 residues long. In germline, CDR1 is SNHLY, CDR2 FYNNEI. After removal of 3 bases from V and 0 bases from J, the junction contained 7 bases not matched to a gene.